The T cell receptor (beta chain) under discussion was sequenced for a study of molecular identifiers for immune sequencing clone quantification. Germline V lookup: CDR1 SEHNR, CDR2 FQNEAQ (reference sequence). The CDR3 is made up of 19 amino acids. V was pared by 6 bases and J by 5 bases, with 29 bases between. TCRdb redid the calling of the PCR reads with MiXCR, one entry per CDR3 protein. The sample includes 600,000 to 650,000 distinct CDR3 sequences, around 20% of them seen just once. This clonotype was seen more than once but under ten times. This TCR derives from a human donor in good health. Some libraries in this study had Jurkat cell RNA spiked in. The sample consisted of naive CD8+ T cells from blood, with Jurkat cell RNA spiked in. Subset described: FACS-sorted CD8+CD4-CCR7+CD45RA+ naive T cells. The chain is built from TRBV7-9 and TRBJ2-1, with D maybe TRBD2 (7 bases). CDR3 sequence: CASRGAGAGPTTRNNEQFF. In DNA, the CDR3 is TGTGCCAGCAGGGGGGCGGGGGCAGGGCCAACCACGCGGAACAATGAGCAGTTCTTC.